This T cell receptor beta chain was sequenced during a study of blood T cells in healthy people across ages (dated by TCRdb to between 2014 and 2017). At the level of the whole study: In model experiments, template switching captured roughly one uniquely barcoded TCR beta cDNA molecule for every two T cells. To track age-related changes in TCR beta repertoire diversity, the study relied on deep sequencing normalized with unique cDNA molecular identifiers. The donors were split into four age groups: young (average about 16 years), middle-aged (around 37), aged (more than 60) and long-lived (roughly 86). To avoid experimental bias, donors of different ages were spread randomly across the sequencing lanes. For two donors (one aged 18 to 30 and one aged 80 or older), the study analyzed two additional independent replicas of 1 million unique cDNA reads from the same blood draw. Study-wide conclusions, independent of this receptor: Because the CMV infection status of the donors was unknown, age-related changes in expanded clonotypes may potentially have been confounded. Conclusive comparison of naive and antigen-experienced compartments was prevented by the profiling of bulk unsorted PBMCs. The long-lived group showed more naive CD4+ T cells, fewer expanded clones and increased TCR diversity than the aged group, suggesting age selection. The percentage of naive T cells measured by flow cytometry correlated strongly with observed TCR beta diversity. As age increased, observed TCR beta diversity per million T cells dropped in a roughly linear way, and a significant reduction was already evident by age 40. Estimates of total diversity from one million sequenced T cells were regarded as lower bounds and underestimates.

The germline V gene (reference sequence) sets CDR1 to GTSNPN and CDR2 to SVGIG. The CDR3 goes from the cysteine to the phenylalanine over 13 residues. Only the CDR3 portion is preserved as DNA: 39 bases, with reading frame beginning at the first base. The donors were roughly 40 Caucasian individuals from Russia, aged roughly 6 to 90 years, who were systemically healthy. Each donor gave ten milliliters of peripheral blood, drawn into EDTA-treated Vacutainer tubes. Ficoll-Paque density-gradient centrifugation was used to isolate PBMCs, with at least 7 million per sample. Trizol reagent was used to extract total RNA from PBMCs, with at least 6 micrograms per sample. For every donor, flow cytometry on a PBMC aliquot measured the percentage of naive CD45RAhigh/CD27high T cells. Receptors were amplified or captured by 5' RACE. The run used an Illumina HiSeq 2500. The second PCR ran for roughly 7 to 12 cycles and used a J-beta primer mix along with a sample-barcoded 5' primer. A template-switch 5' adaptor carrying 12 random nucleotides introduced a unique molecular identifier onto each TCR beta cDNA molecule. At least 3 million CDR3-containing paired-end reads were obtained from each sample. First-strand cDNA synthesis was performed from all RNA using the Mint cDNA synthesis kit, with priming by a TRBC-specific oligonucleotide. All cDNA was treated with uracil-DNA glycosylase and then went through a first 18-cycle PCR with the universal primers M1SS and BC2_uni_R. The authors processed their data as follows. For normalization, 1 million high-quality reads were randomly selected from each sample, with every read carrying a distinct molecular identifier. Reads with shared molecular identifiers were discarded instead of being binned into consensus sequences. CDR3 identification, clonotype clustering and error correction used MiTCR with a Q25 quality threshold and the strictest error-elimination algorithm. A nonparametric unseen species model with Euler transformation was used to estimate lower-bound total TCR beta diversity. The public sequencing data were trimmed at Q25 with fastp and processed into clonotypes with MiXCR by TCRdb, which kept only in-frame beta chains. For every CDR3 protein sequence, its rows merge into one entry that carries the most common genes and DNA. The V and J calls and clone size come from TCRdb's table, not from the authors' own analysis. The sample table contains more than 1 million distinct CDR3 sequences; only one count was recorded for roughly 45% of them. The top ten clones comprise approximately 17% of the sample.

In regard to this clonotype: This clone's antigen is unknown. Within one base of it there is no much larger clone, and no base qualities were kept.

The chain is assembled from TRBV30 and TRBJ2-5, with an unclear D gene assignment. Gene TRBJ2-7 matches the end of the DNA better, so the J call may be wrong. The source material was blood. The receptor was isolated from a woman aged 60-75 years in good health. Here the CDR3 is given as CAWSVLENGEQYF. The sequenced DNA is TGTGCCTGGAGTGTATTGGAGAACGGCGAGCAGTACTTC.